This entry lists 5 T cell receptor beta chains sequenced from one sample in a study of blood T cell repertoires in COVID-19. Only in-frame clones appear in the TCRdb table, and some are missing; sequencing was by immunoSEQ multiplex PCR. The repertoire holds about 200,000 clones, with roughly four fifths as singletons. The sample was PBMCs or T cells enriched from blood (not recorded which). These receptors came from a man between 40 and 49 years old who had recovered from COVID-19.

This chain uses TRBV7-6 with TRBJ1-3; 8 nucleotides align to TRBD1. From germline, CDR1 is SGHVS and CDR2 FNYEAQ. With V trimmed by 5 bases and J by 3 bases, 6 bases remained unmatched. The CDR3 runs 15 residues. CDR3 DNA: TGTGCCAGCAGCCCACAGGACAGGGTTGGAAACACCATATATTTT. This gives the protein CASSPQDRVGNTIYF. Full variable domain (missing parts from reference TRBV7-6 and TRBJ1-3): GAGVSQSPRYKVTKRGQDVALRCDPISGHVSLYWYRQALGQGPEFLTYFNYEAQQDKSGLPNDRFSAERPEGSISTLTIQRTEQRDSAMYRCASSPQDRVGNTIYFGEGSWLTVV.

The chain couples TRBV5-5 to TRBJ2-7, with no clear D. The CDR3 is made up of 15 amino acids. CDR1 and CDR2 from the germline V gene are SGHKS and YYEKEE (reference sequence). Trimming removed 0 bases at V and 0 bases at J, with 10 bases between. CDR3 coding DNA: TGTGCCAGCAGCTTGGTCCCAGATGCCTCCTACGAGCAGTACTTC. Amino acids: CASSLVPDASYEQYF.

The rearrangement joins TRBV18 to TRBJ1-1; 7 bases are shared with TRBD1. Per the germline V gene, CDR1 is KGHSH and CDR2 is LQKENI. Trimming removed 3 bases from V and 8 bases from J; junction bases left unmatched: 15. There are 16 residues in the CDR3. The CDR3 region is CASSPWDSALAGEAFF. The CDR3, as DNA: TGTGCCAGCTCACCCTGGGACAGCGCCTTGGCAGGGGAAGCTTTCTTT. Complete variable domain (other parts from reference TRBV18 and TRBJ1-1): NAGVMQNPRHLVRRRGQEARLRCSPMKGHSHVYWYRQLPEEGLKFMVYLQKENIIDESGMPKERFSAEFPKEGPSILRIQQVVRGDSAAYFCASSPWDSALAGEAFFGQGTRLTVV.

The genes are TRBV3-1 (or the pseudogene TRBV3-2) and TRBJ2-7, with TRBD1 matching 7 bases. Germline-derived CDR1 and CDR2 are LGHDT and YNNKEL (reference sequence). CDR3 length: 13 residues. After removal of 4 bases from V and 5 bases from J, the junction contained 5 bases not matched to a gene. CDR3 nucleotides: TGTGCCAGCAGCCTACAGGGGCGGGACGAGCAGTACGTC. Its protein product is CASSLQGRDEQYV.

The CDR3 region has the DNA TGTGCCAGCAGGGCAGGGGGCGAAAATACGCAGTATTTT. As protein: CASRAGGENTQYF. This chain joins TRBV28 and TRBJ2-3; 8 bases align to TRBD1. Germline V gene lookup returns CDR1 MDHEN and CDR2 SYDVKM. V trimming: 6 bases; J trimming: 7 bases; junction bases outside the gene matches: 6. The CDR3 consists of 13 residues.